The next 26 T cell receptor beta chains were all read from a single sample in a study of cytomegalovirus exposure and HLA in healthy donors (TCRdb year 2017). Library preparation was by the immunoSEQ multiplex PCR assay. For the multiplex PCR, a mixture combining 60 forward primers for TCR Vbeta segments and 13 reverse primers for TCR Jbeta segments was used. The table was pulled from immuneACCESS by TCRdb, which kept in-frame rearrangements only. Such tables lose some clones; where checked, under half of the loss comes from unresolved V genes, and the rest has no known cause. Across this sample there are 190,000 or so clones, with about 79% seen only once. The ten most abundant clones make up 0.075% to 0.1% of the sample. The material sequenced was PBMCs. These receptors came from a boy aged 2 to 10 in good health and CMV-seronegative.

For the CDR3, the DNA is TGCAGCGTTGAAGTTGGGACCCGGGGGGAGGATGGCTACACCTTC. This encodes CSVEVGTRGEDGYTF. V and J are TRBV29-1 and TRBJ1-2; D is perhaps TRBD1 (5 bases). Germline loops: CDR1 SQVTM, CDR2 ANQGSEA. The CDR3 contains 15 residues. The germline V and J ends were trimmed by 1 base and 6 bases, with 18 bases remaining between them.

The chain is built from TRBV6-6 and TRBJ2-1; D unresolved. With 2 bases removed from V and 12 bases from J, the gap between germline ends came to 11 bases. Germline V gene data show CDR1 as MNHNY and CDR2 as SVGAGI (reference sequence). This CDR3 spans 12 amino acids. The DNA of the CDR3 is TGTGCCAGCAGTTACGTTCCCGGTGTGCAGTTCTTC. Its protein product is CASSYVPGVQFF.

V and J are TRBV2 and TRBJ1-2; 8 bases match TRBD1. V lost 7 bases, J lost 2 bases, and 9 bases stayed unmatched. This CDR3 comprises 15 residues. Germline V CDR1 and CDR2: SNHLY, FYNNEI. Here the CDR3 reads CASTTDRAGNYGYTF. The CDR3 nucleotides are TGTGCCAGCACCACGGACAGGGCGGGAAACTATGGCTACACCTTC.

The chain recombines TRBV2 with TRBJ1-4, with unresolved D. Trimming removed 3 bases from V and 8 bases from J, with 10 bases in between. The CDR3 extends over 13 amino acids. From germline, CDR1 is SNHLY and CDR2 FYNNEI. The CDR3 DNA reads TGTGCCAGCAGTGACGGCAGGTCGGAAAAACTGTTTTTT. The encoded protein is CASSDGRSEKLFF.

The chain recombines TRBV5-6 with TRBJ2-6; D might be TRBD2 (6 bases). Trimming took off 6 bases at V and 3 bases at J, with 13 bases between the two ends. This CDR3 region has 15 residues. Germline V gene sequence: CDR1 SGHDT, CDR2 YYEEEE. CDR3 protein: CASIGGDFGANVLTF. The CDR3 bases are TGTGCCAGCATCGGAGGGGACTTTGGGGCCAACGTCCTGACTTTC.

This clone was seen a handful of times. Here the CDR3 reads CASSLGHENTEAFF. CDR3 nucleotides: TGTGCCAGCAGCTTGGGACACGAGAACACTGAAGCTTTCTTT. The rearrangement uses TRBV5-5 and TRBJ1-1, with D unclear. Trimming took 0 bases from V and 1 from J, leaving 7 bases between them. In germline, CDR1 is SGHKS, CDR2 YYEKEE (reference sequence). This CDR3 spans 14 amino acids.

The chain joins TRBV7-6 to TRBJ2-3; D unclear. CDR1 and CDR2 (germline): SGHVS, FNYEAQ. CDR3 length: 12 residues. V was clipped by 0 bases and J by 6 bases, with 4 bases between them. The chain's CDR3 is CASSLAEDTQYF. DNA of the CDR3: TGTGCCAGCAGCTTAGCGGAGGATACGCAGTATTTT.

The chain couples TRBV5-1 to TRBJ2-2; TRBD1 matches 10 bases. J was trimmed by 6 bases and V by 4 bases; bases with no gene match: 9. The CDR3 has 16 amino acids. Germline V CDR1 and CDR2: SGHRS, YFSETQ. CDR3 nucleotide sequence: TGCGCCAGCAGCCCTCCCGGGACAGGGGTATCCGGGGAGCTGTTTTTT. The encoded protein is CASSPPGTGVSGELFF.

The table lists this clone with a few counts. The chain recombines TRBV21-1 with TRBJ1-1; TRBD1, the table's D call, lacks a check against the DNA. TRBV21-1 is termed a pseudogene. The length of the CDR3 is 14 residues. CDR3 sequence reads: CASSSRTGDTEAFF. Written as DNA, the CDR3 is TGTGCCAGCAGCTCCCGGACAGGGGACACTGAAGCTTTCTTT.

This clone was detected only once. The genes are TRBV9 and TRBJ2-1; a possible D gene is TRBD2 (6 bases). This CDR3 has 20 residues. From germline, CDR1 is SGDLS and CDR2 YYNGEE. Trimming shortened V by 0 bases and J by 4 bases, and 26 bases separated the two germline ends. The chain's CDR3 is CASSVVPGLQSWTEYNEQFF. The CDR3 coding sequence is TGTGCCAGCAGCGTAGTGCCGGGACTCCAATCGTGGACGGAATACAATGAGCAGTTCTTC.

This clone was seen a single time. The rearrangement joins TRBV7-6 to TRBJ2-1, with 9 bases lining up with TRBD2. Looked up from germline, CDR1 is SGHVS and CDR2 is FNYEAQ. J gave up 0 bases and V 5 bases, and 2 bases lay outside the gene matches. The CDR3 loop spans 15 amino acids. The CDR3 is CASSVSGGSYNEQFF. For the CDR3, the DNA is TGTGCCAGCAGCGTTAGCGGGGGCTCCTACAATGAGCAGTTCTTC.

This chain connects TRBV9 to TRBJ2-3; possible D gene TRBD2, 7 bases. V was pared by 4 bases and J by 2 bases, with 20 bases between. Germline CDR1 is SGDLS and CDR2 is YYNGEE. The CDR3 runs 17 residues. CDR3 sequence reads: CASSSWGGAVFTDTQYF. CDR3 DNA: TGTGCCAGCAGCTCCTGGGGGGGGGCCGTATTCACAGATACGCAGTATTTT. The complete variable domain, with remaining parts taken from reference TRBV9 and TRBJ2-3, reads DSGVTQTPKHLITATGQRVTLRCSPRSGDLSVYWYQQSLDQGLQFLIQYYNGEERAKGNILERFSAQQFPDLHSELNLSSLELGDSALYFCASSSWGGAVFTDTQYFGPGTRLTVL.

The rearrangement joins TRBV9 to TRBJ2-3, with TRBD2 matching over 15 bases. The V and J ends lost 7 bases and 9 bases, in that order; junction bases with no gene match: 18. There are 18 residues in the CDR3. Germline V CDR1 and CDR2: SGDLS, YYNGEE. The CDR3 spells CASGSGTSGGPGGVTQYF. The CDR3 DNA reads as TGTGCCAGCGGTTCCGGGACTAGCGGGGGGCCCGGGGGTGTAACGCAGTATTTT. Complete variable domain (other parts from reference TRBV9 and TRBJ2-3): DSGVTQTPKHLITATGQRVTLRCSPRSGDLSVYWYQQSLDQGLQFLIQYYNGEERAKGNILERFSAQQFPDLHSELNLSSLELGDSALYFCASGSGTSGGPGGVTQYFGPGTRLTVL.

The chain uses TRBV7-3 and TRBJ2-3; D may be TRBD1 (6 bases). CDR1 SGHTA and CDR2 FQGTGA come from the germline V gene. Trimming pared 2 bases from V and 2 bases from J, leaving 11 bases between. The CDR3 covers 15 residues. CDR3 nucleotide sequence: TGTGCCAGCAGCTTATGGCAGGGGTCCACAGATACGCAGTATTTT. Protein sequence: CASSLWQGSTDTQYF.

This rearrangement joins TRBV9 to TRBJ2-3; unclear D gene. The V and J ends lost 0 bases and 2 bases respectively, with 13 bases between them. This CDR3 spans 16 amino acids. CDR1 SGDLS and CDR2 YYNGEE come from the germline V gene. The CDR3 sequence is CASSVGDSRFTDTQYF. The CDR3 bases are TGTGCCAGCAGCGTAGGTGATAGCAGATTCACAGATACGCAGTATTTT.

With respect to this clone: A junction boundary mismatches the germline segment, possibly from a read error. The V and J genes are TRBV6-1 and TRBJ2-3; 9 bases are shared with TRBD2. The CDR3 contains 15 residues. Germline V gene sequence: CDR1 MNHNS, CDR2 SASEGT. The CDR3 DNA follows: TGTGCCAGCAGTGAACCCGGGACTAGCACCGATACGCAGTATTTT. Protein sequence: CASSEPGTSTDTQYF.

The rearrangement uses TRBV7-2 and TRBJ2-1, with TRBD2 matching over 9 bases. Germline assignment: CDR1 SGHTA and CDR2 FQGNSA. The CDR3 totals 15 residues. V gave up 5 bases and J gave up 4 bases; unmatched junction bases: 6. The DNA for the CDR3 is TGTGCCAGCAGCCTTTCCAGCGGGGGGTACAATGAGCAGTTCTTC. Protein sequence: CASSLSSGGYNEQFF.

The chain links TRBV7-9 to TRBJ2-1; 7 bases agree with TRBD2. CDR1 and CDR2 from the germline V gene are SEHNR and FQNEAQ (reference sequence). The CDR3 is made up of 16 amino acids. The J segment lost 3 bases and the V segment lost 7 bases, leaving 12 bases of the junction unmatched. CDR3 sequence: CASKSEGRGIYNEQFF. The CDR3 bases are TGTGCCAGCAAGTCTGAGGGGCGGGGGATCTACAATGAGCAGTTCTTC.

This clone was observed once. V and J are TRBV2 and TRBJ2-1; TRBD2 matches 10 bases. The CDR3 consists of 16 residues. From germline, CDR1 is SNHLY and CDR2 FYNNEI. Trimming took 2 bases from V and 6 from J; bases not matched to a gene: 7. The CDR3 sequence: CASSESGGLAPNEQFF. The CDR3 bases are TGTGCCAGCAGTGAAAGTGGGGGACTAGCGCCCAATGAGCAGTTCTTC.

The V gene is TRBV11-2, the J gene TRBJ2-1, with a possible D match to TRBD2 (5 bases). The CDR3 has 17 amino acids. Germline V gene lookup returns CDR1 SGHAT and CDR2 FQNNGV. Trimming pared 0 bases from V and 8 bases from J, leaving 20 bases between. CDR3: CASSLDLTSAGRYEQFF. In DNA, the CDR3 is TGTGCCAGCAGCTTAGATCTAACCAGTGCGGGCCGTTATGAGCAGTTCTTC.

The V and J genes are TRBV25-1 and TRBJ2-2, with 7 positions matching TRBD1. The CDR3 length is 17 residues. Germline V gene lookup returns CDR1 MGHDK and CDR2 SYGVNS. J gave up 7 bases and V 2 bases, and 13 bases lay outside the gene matches. CDR3 amino acids: CASSEKPGTVSSGELFF. The DNA for the CDR3 is TGTGCCAGCAGTGAAAAACCCGGGACAGTCTCCAGCGGGGAGCTGTTTTTT. Together with reference TRBV25-1 and TRBJ2-2, the CDR3 gives the full variable domain: EADIYQTPRYLVIGTGKKITLECSQTMGHDKMYWYQQDPGMELHLIHYSYGVNSTEKGDLSSESTVSRIRTEHFPLTLESARPSHTSQYLCASSEKPGTVSSGELFFGEGSRLTVL.

Written as DNA, the CDR3 is TGTGCCAGCAGCCAGGACAGCTTTAACACCGGGGAGCTGTTTTTT. Translation: CASSQDSFNTGELFF. The rearrangement uses TRBV14 and TRBJ2-2; perhaps TRBD1 as D (6 bases). The CDR3 is 15 residues long. Germline lookup yields CDR1 SGHDN and CDR2 FVKESK. The ends were cut back, 3 bases at V and 2 bases at J, with 10 bases in the middle.

The chain carries TRBV6-4 and TRBJ1-4; D may be TRBD1 (5 bases). Trimming pared 8 bases from V and 1 base from J, leaving 20 bases between. The CDR3 totals 17 residues. CDR1 is MRHNA and CDR2 is SNTAGT in the germline V gene. Here the CDR3 reads CASDLLGQGKTNEKLFF. As DNA, the CDR3 is TGTGCCAGCGACCTGTTAGGTCAGGGAAAAACTAATGAAAAACTGTTTTTT.

The chain uses TRBV4-2 and TRBJ2-1, with D tentatively TRBD1 (6 bases). From germline, CDR1 is LGHNA and CDR2 YNFKEQ. The CDR3 runs 15 residues. Trimming took off 2 bases at V and 3 bases at J, with 11 bases between the two ends. Here the CDR3 reads CASSQPQGYYNEQFF. The DNA for the CDR3 is TGTGCCAGCAGCCAACCACAGGGTTACTACAATGAGCAGTTCTTC.

The chain uses TRBV6-5 and TRBJ2-2, with TRBD2 matching 11 bases. This CDR3 region has 16 residues. After removal of 0 bases from V and 4 bases from J, the junction contained 1 base not matched to a gene. Germline loops: CDR1 MNHEY, CDR2 SVGAGI. CDR3 sequence reads: CASSYSTSGVTGELFF. In nucleotides, the CDR3 is TGTGCCAGCAGTTACTCGACTAGCGGGGTCACCGGGGAGCTGTTTTTT.

V and J are TRBV15 and TRBJ1-4, with D tentatively TRBD1 (5 bases). V was trimmed by 4 bases and J by 4 bases, leaving 16 bases between them. Per germline, CDR1 LNHNV and CDR2 YYDKDF (reference sequence). This CDR3 is built from 16 residues. The CDR3 protein is CATSKGRPGLNEKLFF. CDR3 in DNA: TGTGCCACCAGCAAAGGACGGCCAGGGCTTAATGAAAAACTGTTTTTT.